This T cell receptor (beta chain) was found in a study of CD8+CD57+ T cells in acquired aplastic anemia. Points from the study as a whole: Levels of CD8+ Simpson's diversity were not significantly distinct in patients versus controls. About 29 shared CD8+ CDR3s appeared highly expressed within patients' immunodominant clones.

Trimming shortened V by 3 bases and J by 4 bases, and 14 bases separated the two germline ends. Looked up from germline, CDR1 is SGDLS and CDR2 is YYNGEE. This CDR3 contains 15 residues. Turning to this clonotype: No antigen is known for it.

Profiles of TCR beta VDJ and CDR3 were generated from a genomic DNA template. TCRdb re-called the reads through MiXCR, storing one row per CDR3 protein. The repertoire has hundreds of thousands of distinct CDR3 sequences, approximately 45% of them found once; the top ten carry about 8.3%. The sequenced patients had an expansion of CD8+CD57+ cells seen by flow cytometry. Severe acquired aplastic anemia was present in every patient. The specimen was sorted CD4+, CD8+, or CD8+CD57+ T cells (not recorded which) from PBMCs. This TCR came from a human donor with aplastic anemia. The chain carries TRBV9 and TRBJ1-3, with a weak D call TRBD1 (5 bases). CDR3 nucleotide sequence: TGTGCCAGCAGCGCACGAGCGGCAGGGGGAAACACCATATATTTT. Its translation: CASSARAAGGNTIYF.